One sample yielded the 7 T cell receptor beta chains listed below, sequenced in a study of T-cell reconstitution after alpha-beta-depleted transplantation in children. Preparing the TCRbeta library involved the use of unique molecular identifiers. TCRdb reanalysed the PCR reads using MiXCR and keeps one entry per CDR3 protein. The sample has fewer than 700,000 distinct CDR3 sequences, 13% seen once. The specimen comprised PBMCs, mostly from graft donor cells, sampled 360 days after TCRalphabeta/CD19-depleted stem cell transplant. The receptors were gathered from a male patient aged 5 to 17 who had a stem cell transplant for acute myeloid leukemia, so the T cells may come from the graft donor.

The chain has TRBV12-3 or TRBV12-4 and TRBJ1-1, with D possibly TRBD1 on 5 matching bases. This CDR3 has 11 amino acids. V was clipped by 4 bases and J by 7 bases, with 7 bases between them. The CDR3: CASSWGSEAFF. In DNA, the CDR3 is TGTGCCAGCAGTTGGGGGAGTGAAGCTTTCTTT.

The DNA of the CDR3 is TGTGCCAGCAGCGGGACAACGGATAATTCACCCCTCCACTTT. Translating gives CASSGTTDNSPLHF. The rearrangement links TRBV12-3 or TRBV12-4 to TRBJ1-6, with D maybe TRBD1 (6 bases). The CDR3 has 14 residues. The ends were cut back, 6 bases at V and 5 bases at J, with 11 bases in the middle.

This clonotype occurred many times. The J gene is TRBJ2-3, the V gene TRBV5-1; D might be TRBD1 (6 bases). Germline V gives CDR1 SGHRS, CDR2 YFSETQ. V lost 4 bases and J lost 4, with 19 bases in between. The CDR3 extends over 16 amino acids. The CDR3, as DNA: TGCGCCAGCAGCGTCCCAGAGGACAGAAGATCAGATACGCAGTATTTT. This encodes CASSVPEDRRSDTQYF.

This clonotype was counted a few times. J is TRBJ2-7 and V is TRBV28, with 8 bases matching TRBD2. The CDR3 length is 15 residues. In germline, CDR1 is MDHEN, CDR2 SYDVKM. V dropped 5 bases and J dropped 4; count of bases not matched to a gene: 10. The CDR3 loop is CASSAPGLGVYEQYF. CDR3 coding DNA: TGTGCCAGCAGTGCCCCGGGACTAGGCGTTTACGAGCAGTACTTC.

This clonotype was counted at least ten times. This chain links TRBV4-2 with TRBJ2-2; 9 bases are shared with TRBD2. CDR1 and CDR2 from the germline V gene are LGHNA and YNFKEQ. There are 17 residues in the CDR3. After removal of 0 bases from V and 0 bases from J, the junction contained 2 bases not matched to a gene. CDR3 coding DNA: TGTGCCAGCAGCCAAGAACCTAGCGGGGCGAACACCGGGGAGCTGTTTTTT. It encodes CASSQEPSGANTGELFF.

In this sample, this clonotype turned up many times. The CDR3 DNA sequence: TGTGCCAGCAGCTTAGACTTCGGGACGATTGGAAACACCATATATTTT. Amino acids: CASSLDFGTIGNTIYF. This sequence joins TRBV7-8 and TRBJ1-3; D perhaps matches TRBD1 (5 bases). Germline lookup yields CDR1 SGHVS and CDR2 FQNEAQ. This CDR3 region has 16 residues. With 1 base removed from V and 3 bases from J, the gap between germline ends came to 13 bases. The full variable domain, with the rest looked up from reference TRBV7-8 and TRBJ1-3, is GAGVSQSPRYKVAKRGQDVALRCDPISGHVSLFWYQQALGQGPEFLTYFQNEAQLDKSGLPSDRFFAERPEGSVSTLKIQRTQQEDSAVYLCASSLDFGTIGNTIYFGEGSWLTVV.

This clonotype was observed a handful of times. CDR3 nucleotides: TGTGCCAGCAGCCTAGGACTATCAACTAGCACAGATACGCAGTATTTT. This encodes CASSLGLSTSTDTQYF. The chain has TRBV11-2 and TRBJ2-3, with TRBD2 as a possible D gene (6 bases). In germline, CDR1 is SGHAT, CDR2 FQNNGV. Trimming shortened V by 5 bases and J by 0 bases, and 15 bases separated the two germline ends. This CDR3 contains 16 residues.